The following is a T cell receptor beta chain sequence with its context. Which antigen it targets is not known. Base-call qualities are not available, and no considerably larger clone is one nucleotide away. This record belongs to a study of blood T cell repertoires in COVID-19 (dated by TCRdb to the early 2020s). Some background on the complete study: Collaborator samples came from the United States, Italy and Spain and covered acute and convalescent phases of COVID-19. Where available, HLA class I and class II types were obtained from metadata supplied by the sample provider rather than from assay-based typing. The repertoires were released in a freely available public database meant as a resource for research on the immune response to SARS-CoV-2. The sample metadata nearly always contained a de-identified subject ID, COVID-19 status, age in years and sex. The samples were drawn from two sources: the first 160 participants of the ongoing ImmuneRACE study, and 1,254 subjects contributed by 6 global collaborators. The prospective study material was composed of cDNA or gDNA derived from T cells, B-cell-depleted T cells, or PBMCs. Subjects who had been exposed to COVID-19, were actively infected with it, or had recovered from it provided the deeply sampled blood TCRbeta repertoires that made up the dataset. General conclusions and limits of the study: Clinical and demographic metadata were provided uncurated, with the amount varying by source and participant.

Samples from volunteer blood donors who had recovered from COVID-19 were contributed by a second Seattle source. The collaborating institutions used their own protocols to collect whole blood in K2EDTA tubes. For TCRbeta analysis, collaborator samples were shipped as frozen whole blood, as isolated PBMCs, or as DNA extracted from either sample type. The germline V gene yields SGHNT for CDR1 and YENEEA for CDR2. The trim is 3 bases for V and 5 bases for J, with a gap of 8 bases between the germline ends. Inclusive of the bounding cysteine and phenylalanine, the CDR3 is 13 residues long. Only CDR3 DNA is held: 39 bases, read in frame from base 1. TCRbeta CDR3 regions were amplified from genomic DNA by means of the immunoSEQ Assay, a bias-controlled multiplex PCR. Per the authors' processing: The number of nucleated cells in each sample was estimated from the amplification of reference gene primers within the assay. To quantify the absolute abundance of each unique TCRbeta CDR3 rearrangement, sequence reads were collapsed and filtered. For each sample, productive Simpson clonality was calculated as the square root of Simpson's diversity index across productive rearrangements. Here the immuneACCESS table is served through TCRdb, limited to in-frame sequences with V and J called. Missing clones are a known gap in these copies; in checked studies unresolved V genes cover under half, and the rest lacks a known reason. The V and J calls and the clone size are those of that table, but D and trimming were determined from the DNA. The sample table holds about 220,000 clones, of which just over 85% were seen once. Around 2.2% of the sample is held by the ten biggest clonotypes.

Sequencing was carried out using peripheral blood. The chain was built from TRBV11-3 and TRBJ2-1; no D gene can be assigned with confidence. This TCR was recovered from a man aged 25 to 40 who had recovered from COVID-19. The encoded CDR3 is CASSFGWNNEQFF. The DNA sequence is TGTGCCAGCAGCTTCGGGTGGAACAATGAGCAGTTCTTC.